This entry lists 32 T cell receptor beta chains sequenced from one sample in a study of metastatic and nonmetastatic thyroid tumors. Thyroid surgery took place with no prior treatment in any patient. Through MiXCR, TCRdb re-clonotyped the PCR reads. The sample shows some 7,800 clones, roughly 31% of them seen only once. The sample was tumor tissue. The receptors originated from a female donor with papillary thyroid cancer or a benign thyroid nodule (not recorded which). Some clones in this sample may be carry-over from other donors' samples.

The chain employs TRBV18 and TRBJ2-1; no reliable D call. Germline values: CDR1 KGHSH, CDR2 LQKENI. CDR3 size: 14 residues. Trimming took 2 bases from V and 3 from J, leaving 8 bases between them. CDR3 nucleotides: TGTGCCAGCTCACCAATCGATGTCTACAATGAGCAGTTCTTC. It specifies CASSPIDVYNEQFF.

V and J are TRBV7-2 and TRBJ2-3; D is possibly TRBD1 or TRBD2 (5 bases each). V shed 6 bases and J shed 2 bases, with 12 bases lying between them. There are 14 residues in the CDR3. In germline, CDR1 is SGHTA, CDR2 FQGNSA. The CDR3 protein is CASRRSGPTDTQYF. The CDR3 bases are TGTGCCAGCAGACGATCGGGACCCACAGATACGCAGTATTTT.

This clone was detected only a few times. The V call is TRBV6-1, the J call TRBJ2-1, with TRBD1 matching over 7 bases. The CDR3 runs 13 residues. The germline CDR1 and CDR2 sequences are MNHNS and SASEGT. V gave up 8 bases and J gave up 2 bases; unmatched junction bases: 3. The CDR3 nucleotides read TGTGCCAGCGGGGGACAGACCTACAATGAGCAGTTCTTC. Translation: CASGGQTYNEQFF.

In this sample, this clone turned up a few times. The chain carries TRBV24-1 and TRBJ1-2, with 8 bases lining up with TRBD1. The CDR3 has 14 residues. The V and J ends lost 3 bases and 8 bases, in that order; junction bases with no gene match: 7. Germline V CDR1 and CDR2: KGHDR, SFDVKD. CDR3 residues: CATSDTGGIRGYTF. The CDR3 nucleotides are TGTGCCACCAGTGATACAGGGGGAATAAGAGGCTACACCTTC.

The chain recombines TRBV20-1 with TRBJ2-1, with D tentatively TRBD2 (6 bases). Trimming shortened V by 5 bases and J by 5 bases, and 16 bases separated the two germline ends. Per germline, CDR1 DFQATT and CDR2 SNEGSKA (reference sequence). The CDR3 is 14 residues long. The CDR3 protein is CSASSGGWDNEQFF. CDR3 nucleotide sequence: TGCAGTGCTTCCAGCGGAGGGTGGGACAATGAGCAGTTCTTC.

The gene calls are TRBV6-2 or TRBV6-3 and TRBJ1-4; no clear D gene. Germline CDR1 MNHEY, CDR2 SVGEGT. The CDR3 is made up of 12 amino acids. Trimming took off 5 bases at V and 5 bases at J, with 6 bases between the two ends. The CDR3 protein is CASSTSNEKLFF. The CDR3 DNA sequence: TGTGCCAGCAGTACCTCGAATGAAAAACTGTTTTTT.

This clone was seen only a few times. The chain couples TRBV5-1 to TRBJ2-7; perhaps TRBD2 as D (5 bases). The CDR3 is 15 amino acids. The ends were cut back, 3 bases at V and 1 base at J, with 14 bases in the middle. Germline CDR1 reads SGHRS; CDR2 reads YFSETQ. CDR3 coding DNA: TGCGCCAGCAGCTACGGGGATCTTTGGTCCTACGAGCAGTACTTC. This codes for CASSYGDLWSYEQYF.

This chain's CDR3 is CASRKGPGNQPQHF. The CDR3 region has the DNA TGTGCCAGCAGGAAAGGACCGGGAAATCAGCCCCAGCATTTT. The chain couples TRBV4-2 to TRBJ1-5; D is unclear. Trimming left V 6 bases short and J 4 bases short, with 13 bases between. The CDR3 contains 14 residues. From germline, CDR1 is LGHNA and CDR2 YNFKEQ.

CDR3 loop: CASRNGQGTGNTIYF. The CDR3 nucleotides read TGTGCCAGCAGAAATGGACAGGGGACGGGAAACACCATATATTTT. The chain employs TRBV6-1 and TRBJ1-3; 9 bases are shared with TRBD1. The V gene's germline CDR1 is MNHNS and CDR2 SASEGT. With V trimmed by 6 bases and J by 4 bases, 7 bases remained unmatched. The CDR3 has 15 amino acids.

This clone showed up just a few times. This rearrangement joins TRBV12-3 or TRBV12-4 to TRBJ2-2; D tentatively fits TRBD1 or TRBD2 (6 bases each). V gave up 6 bases and J gave up 5 bases, with 19 bases separating them. This CDR3 has 16 amino acids. The CDR3 loop is CASRPGVQGRTGELFF. The CDR3 DNA is TGTGCCAGCAGACCGGGAGTACAGGGCCGAACCGGGGAGCTGTTTTTT.

Note on this clone: The junction departs from the called germline gene at one end, perhaps through a read error. The rearrangement joins TRBV13 to TRBJ1-1; the D is unclear. Germline V gene sequence: CDR1 PRHDT, CDR2 FYEKMQ (reference sequence). The CDR3 runs 13 residues. The CDR3 loop reads CASSLGLHTEAFF. Written as DNA, the CDR3 is TGTGCCAGCAGCCTAGGACTCCACACTGAAGCTTTCTTT.

This chain connects TRBV7-9 to TRBJ1-2; D ambiguous. V was pared by 4 bases and J by 1 base, with 13 bases between. The CDR3 spans 15 residues. Germline-derived CDR1 and CDR2 are SEHNR and FQNEAQ (reference sequence). This chain's CDR3 is CASSYPYQSNYGYTF. CDR3 in DNA: TGTGCCAGCAGCTATCCCTACCAGAGTAACTATGGCTACACCTTC. The entire variable domain, with the rest obtained from reference TRBV7-9 and TRBJ1-2, is as follows: DTGVSQNPRHKITKRGQNVTFRCDPISEHNRLYWYRQTLGQGPEFLTYFQNEAQLEKSRLLSDRFSAERPKGSFSTLEIQRTEQGDSAMYLCASSYPYQSNYGYTFGSGTRLTVV.

This clone was observed a handful of times. J is TRBJ2-2 and V is TRBV6-1, with 11 bases identical to TRBD2. The ends lost 2 bases at V and 4 bases at J; junction bases unmatched: 0. CDR3 length: 15 amino acids. Germline assignment: CDR1 MNHNS and CDR2 SASEGT. The CDR3 loop reads CASSELAGGTGELFF. The CDR3 DNA follows: TGTGCCAGCAGTGAACTAGCGGGGGGCACCGGGGAGCTGTTTTTT.

This clone is classed as medium-sized. The rearrangement uses TRBV5-6 and TRBJ2-5, with TRBD1 identical over 10 bases. Losses at the gene ends were 4 bases for V and 5 bases for J; bases not matched to a gene: 5. This CDR3 region has 14 residues. In germline, CDR1 is SGHDT, CDR2 YYEEEE. The DNA for the CDR3 is TGTGCCAGCAGCACGGGACAGGGGCGGGAGACCCAGTACTTC. Protein product: CASSTGQGRETQYF.

There are a few counts of this clone. The V gene is TRBV6-2 or TRBV6-3, the J gene TRBJ2-7; 7 positions match TRBD1. Germline V gene lookup returns CDR1 MNHEY and CDR2 SVGEGT. The CDR3 runs to 15 residues. Trimming at V came to 0 bases and at J to 3 bases, leaving 5 bases not matched to a gene. The CDR3 is CASSYSIAGGYEQYF. The CDR3 DNA reads TGTGCCAGCAGTTACTCGATTGCAGGGGGCTACGAGCAGTACTTC.

This clone is labeled as medium-sized. The identical CDR3 is also encoded by other nucleotide sequences in the sample. The rearrangement links TRBV4-2 to TRBJ2-1; 14 bases match TRBD2. Per germline, CDR1 LGHNA and CDR2 YNFKEQ. This CDR3 has 15 residues. V lost 4 bases, J lost 7 bases, and 3 bases stayed unmatched. Here the CDR3 reads CASSPGLAGVNEQFF. In nucleotides, the CDR3 is TGTGCCAGCAGCCCGGGACTAGCGGGGGTAAATGAGCAGTTCTTC.

This clone was recorded once. V is TRBV13 and J is TRBJ2-2, with a tentative D call TRBD2 (5 bases). Deletions cut 6 bases from V and 4 bases from J, with 6 bases between. CDR1 and CDR2 (germline): PRHDT, FYEKMQ (reference sequence). The length of the CDR3 is 12 residues. In nucleotides, the CDR3 is TGTGCCAGCAGGGCGGGCACCGGGGAGCTGTTTTTT. It codes for CASRAGTGELFF.

The chain links TRBV7-3 to TRBJ2-6, with D perhaps matching TRBD1 (6 bases). The CDR3 totals 18 residues. The V gene's germline CDR1 is SGHTA and CDR2 FQGTGA. Trimming removed 5 bases at V and 0 bases at J, with 17 bases between. The CDR3 DNA is TGTGCCAGCAGCCTCGGGACACCCCAAAGCTCTGGGGCCAACGTCCTGACTTTC. This sequence encodes CASSLGTPQSSGANVLTF.

This clone was seen more than once but under ten times. J is TRBJ2-7 and V is TRBV19; D remains unclear. The CDR3 extends over 14 amino acids. The germline CDR1 and CDR2 sequences are LNHDA and SQIVND (reference sequence). The V end lost 3 bases, the J end lost 1 base, and 10 bases lay between the germline ends. The CDR3 bases are TGTGCCAGTAGTATCGAAAGGTCATCCTACGAGCAGTACTTC. Translating gives CASSIERSSYEQYF. Complete variable domain (other parts from reference TRBV19 and TRBJ2-7): DGGITQSPKYLFRKEGQNVTLSCEQNLNHDAMYWYRQDPGQGLRLIYYSQIVNDFQKGDIAEGYSVSREKKESFPLTVTSAQKNPTAFYLCASSIERSSYEQYFGPGTRLTVT.

This clone was picked up a small number of times. The chain carries TRBV6-1 and TRBJ2-3; either TRBD1 or TRBD2 may supply D (5 bases each). Germline CDR1 and CDR2: MNHNS and SASEGT. Trimming left V 6 bases short and J 0 bases short, with 10 bases between. This CDR3 is built from 14 residues. The CDR3 nucleotides read TGTGCCAGCAGGCCGGGACCCAGCACAGATACGCAGTATTTT. Its protein is CASRPGPSTDTQYF.

This clone has more than one count but fewer than ten. V is TRBV6-2 or TRBV6-3 and J is TRBJ2-2; D not resolved. CDR3 size: 13 residues. Germline lookup yields CDR1 MNHEY and CDR2 SVGEGT. Trimming stripped 2 bases from V and 7 bases from J, with 8 bases between. CDR3: CASSYVASGELFF. CDR3 in DNA: TGTGCCAGCAGTTACGTAGCTAGCGGGGAGCTGTTTTTT.

The rearrangement links TRBV5-1 to TRBJ2-7; TRBD2 is a possible D gene (5 bases). Between the trimmed V and J ends, which lost 0 bases and 3 bases, there was a span of 13 bases. This CDR3 has 15 amino acids. The germline V gene encodes CDR1 SGHRS and CDR2 YFSETQ. The DNA for the CDR3 is TGCGCCAGCAGCTTGGGTTGGGAGCCAAACTACGAGCAGTACTTC. It yields the protein CASSLGWEPNYEQYF. The full variable domain, rest sourced from reference TRBV5-1 and TRBJ2-7, is KAGVTQTPRYLIKTRGQQVTLSCSPISGHRSVSWYQQTPGQGLQFLFEYFSETQRNKGNFPGRFSGRQFSNSRSEMNVSTLELGDSALYLCASSLGWEPNYEQYFGPGTRLTVT.

The chain couples TRBV20-1 to TRBJ2-3; 7 nucleotides align to TRBD2. The V and J ends lost 0 bases and 3 bases, in that order; junction bases with no gene match: 9. This CDR3 contains 16 residues. Looked up from germline, CDR1 is DFQATT and CDR2 is SNEGSKA (reference sequence). The CDR3 here is CSARDLASGQTDTQYF. The CDR3 DNA sequence: TGCAGTGCTAGAGATCTGGCTAGCGGCCAAACAGATACGCAGTATTTT.

This clone is judged medium-sized (0.01 to 0.1%). The chain carries TRBV20-1 and TRBJ2-7; D is unresolved. V was shortened by 2 bases and J by 7 bases, with 12 bases between the two germline ends. The CDR3 has 12 residues. Per the germline V gene, CDR1 is DFQATT and CDR2 is SNEGSKA (reference sequence). The CDR3 region has the DNA TGCAGTGCTAGACTAGTTGCGAAGGAGCAGTACTTC. Protein product: CSARLVAKEQYF.

This clone is categorized as medium-sized (0.01 to 0.1%). This rearrangement joins TRBV11-2 to TRBJ2-5, with 14 bases that match TRBD2. The CDR3 loop spans 17 amino acids. Per germline, CDR1 SGHAT and CDR2 FQNNGV. Losses at the gene ends were 5 bases for V and 4 bases for J; bases not matched to a gene: 9. DNA of the CDR3: TGTGCCAGCAGCGACTTATTCGGACTAGCGGGAGGAGAGACCCAGTACTTC. This translates into CASSDLFGLAGGETQYF. The full variable domain, with the rest looked up from reference TRBV11-2 and TRBJ2-5, is EAGVAQSPRYKIIEKRQSVAFWCNPISGHATLYWYQQILGQGPKLLIQFQNNGVVDDSQLPKDRFSAERLKGVDSTLKIQPAKLEDSAVYLCASSDLFGLAGGETQYFGPGTRLLVL.

The chain carries TRBV7-3 and TRBJ2-3; TRBD2 might be the D (5 bases). The CDR3 length is 15 residues. Per the germline V gene, CDR1 is SGHTA and CDR2 is FQGTGA. V was shortened by 4 bases and J by 0 bases, with 11 bases between the two germline ends. In DNA, the CDR3 is TGTGCCAGCAGCTCGGGGTGGGGTAGCACAGATACGCAGTATTTT. Translated: CASSSGWGSTDTQYF.

This chain connects TRBV5-1 to TRBJ2-3, with 9 bases aligning to TRBD1. CDR3 size: 16 residues. CDR1 and CDR2 (germline): SGHRS, YFSETQ. Losses at the gene ends were 2 bases for V and 1 base for J; bases not matched to a gene: 5. This CDR3 reads CASSLEQGARTDTQYF. As DNA, the CDR3 is TGCGCCAGCAGCTTAGAACAGGGGGCTCGCACAGATACGCAGTATTTT.

There are a few counts of this clone. Written as DNA, the CDR3 is TGTGCCACCAGCAGAGGGAGAGGGTTAAACACCGGGGAGCTGTTTTTT. Translating gives CATSRGRGLNTGELFF. This chain links TRBV15 with TRBJ2-2; D perhaps matches TRBD2 (5 bases). The CDR3 runs 16 residues. CDR1 and CDR2 from the germline V gene are LNHNV and YYDKDF (reference sequence). With 1 base removed from V and 2 bases from J, the gap between germline ends came to 11 bases.

By sample fraction, this clone is medium-sized. The chain carries TRBV5-1 and TRBJ2-2; 7 bases align to TRBD1. This CDR3 has 16 amino acids. J lost 2 bases, V lost 1 base, and 5 bases had no gene match. Germline lookup yields CDR1 SGHRS and CDR2 YFSETQ. CDR3 sequence reads: CASSLSGTANTGELFF. The CDR3 nucleotides read TGCGCCAGCAGCTTGTCCGGGACAGCAAACACCGGGGAGCTGTTTTTT.

The chain is built from TRBV20-1 and TRBJ1-1; D not certain. CDR3 length: 14 amino acids. V lost 6 bases to trimming and J lost 5 bases, with 19 bases between them. CDR1 is DFQATT and CDR2 is SNEGSKA in the germline V gene (reference sequence). The CDR3 DNA follows: TGCAGTGCGTTAGAAGGACGGTCGGGGACTGAAGCTTTCTTT. Encoded protein: CSALEGRSGTEAFF.

This clone is categorized as medium-sized. V gene TRBV12-3 or TRBV12-4 combines with J gene TRBJ1-5; D may be TRBD1 (5 bases). The CDR3 totals 14 residues. The V end lost 6 bases, the J end lost 7 bases, and 16 bases lay between the germline ends. The CDR3 nucleotides are TGTGCCAGCAGCCATAAATTAGGGGCCCAGCCCCAGCATTTT. This translates into CASSHKLGAQPQHF.

This chain connects TRBV7-9 to TRBJ2-7, with TRBD2 matching over 10 bases. The CDR3 loop spans 14 amino acids. Germline V lookup: CDR1 SEHNR, CDR2 FQNEAQ (reference sequence). The V and J ends lost 5 bases and 3 bases, in that order; junction bases with no gene match: 4. In DNA form, the CDR3 reads TGTGCCAGCAGCCACCCTAGCGGGGGCTACGAGCAGTACTTC. Residues: CASSHPSGGYEQYF.